This T cell receptor (beta chain) comes out of a study of blood T cell repertoires in COVID-19 (dated by TCRdb to 2019 to 2021). The study in broad terms: The collaborator samples originated in the United States, Italy and Spain and spanned the acute and convalescent phases of COVID-19. The prospective study material was composed of cDNA or gDNA derived from T cells, B-cell-depleted T cells, or PBMCs. The dataset comprised deeply sampled blood TCRbeta repertoires from subjects exposed to, actively infected with, or recovered from COVID-19. The repertoires were released in a freely available public database meant as a resource for research on the immune response to SARS-CoV-2. Samples came from the ongoing ImmuneRACE study (first 160 participants) plus 1,254 subjects from 6 global collaborators. Sample metadata almost always included a de-identified subject ID, COVID-19 status, age in years and sex. Where HLA class I and class II types were available, the types were taken from metadata supplied by the sample provider, not from assay-based typing. What the study reported, not specific to this receptor: The quantity of clinical and demographic metadata differed by source and by participant and was supplied without curation.

Participants in the prospective study were aged roughly 18 to 100 years, lived in some 24 United States geographic areas, and enrolled through a virtual design. To assign participants to cohorts, the prospective study relied on clinical history that participants themselves reported in a screening survey and a study questionnaire. Recovered participants in ImmuneRACE Cohort 3 were defined by two consecutive negative NP/OP PCR tests, clearance by a healthcare professional, or resolution of symptoms. Each participant in the prospective study had whole blood, serum and a nasopharyngeal or oropharyngeal swab collected by mobile phlebotomists. Prospective study participants could optionally give additional blood draws and questionnaires over an approximately 2-month period. Prospective study blood samples were shipped either frozen or at room temperature before DNA extraction. Points on this clone: What antigen it recognizes has not been identified. No clone much larger than this one lies a single base away; base qualities are absent.

CDR1 SGHTA and CDR2 FQGNSA are derived from the germline V gene. Trimming accounts for 5 bases at V and 5 bases at J, while the number of junction bases matched to no gene is 7. Its CDR3 holds 14 amino acids, cysteine through phenylalanine. Of all the DNA, just the CDR3 is kept, 42 bases in frame from base 1. TCRbeta CDR3 regions were amplified from genomic DNA by means of the immunoSEQ Assay, a bias-controlled multiplex PCR. The paper's data handling went like this. The number of nucleated cells in each sample was estimated from the amplification of reference gene primers within the assay. To quantify the absolute abundance of each unique TCRbeta CDR3 rearrangement, sequence reads were collapsed and filtered. For each sample, productive Simpson clonality was calculated as the square root of Simpson's diversity index across productive rearrangements. This immuneACCESS table, as held by TCRdb, lists in-frame sequences with V and J called but not all clones. Of the missing ones, under half trace to an unresolved V gene in checked studies; the others have no known cause. The V and J calls and the clone size are those of that table, but D and trimming were determined from the DNA. The sample records roughly 330,000 clones, around 87% of which are singletons. The ten most abundant clones make up about 5% of the sample.

The sequenced sample consisted of PBMCs or T cells enriched from blood (not recorded which). This receptor chain uses TRBV7-2 and TRBJ2-5, with 8 bases matching TRBD1. The clonotype comes from a woman aged 25 to 45 who had recovered from COVID-19. The nucleotide sequence is TGTGCCAGCAGCGTGACAGGGGTGTTGGAGACCCAGTACTTC. Its translation reads: CASSVTGVLETQYF.